These 2 T cell receptor beta chains were all obtained from the same sample, sequenced in a study of cytomegalovirus exposure and HLA in healthy donors. PCR involved 60 Vbeta and 13 Jbeta primers. Using immunoSEQ multiplex PCR, the repertoire was profiled, and TCRdb retains in-frame clones only, with some absent. The sample lists some 150,000 clones, about 80% occurring once. Source material: PBMCs. The receptor source for this set is a man between 35 and 55 years old in good health and CMV-seronegative.

The CDR3 DNA follows: TGTGCCAGTAGTACGACAGGGGGATCGGGATACGAGCAGTACTTC. It translates to CASSTTGGSGYEQYF. The rearrangement uses TRBV19 and TRBJ2-7; 9 bases are a match to TRBD1. This CDR3 is built from 15 residues. Germline CDR1 LNHDA, CDR2 SQIVND (reference sequence). Trimming at V came to 4 bases and at J to 4 bases, leaving 8 bases not matched to a gene.

This clone was seen just once. The junction and the germline gene differ at one end; a read error may be behind it. The chain links TRBV27 to TRBJ2-6; the D gene is possibly TRBD1 (5 bases). The CDR3 length is 12 residues. The V gene's germline CDR1 is MNHEY and CDR2 SMNVEV (reference sequence). The DNA for the CDR3 is TGTGCCAGCAGTTTTGGGGCCAACGGCCTGACTTTC. Its translation is CASSFGANGLTF. The whole variable domain, remainder taken from reference TRBV27 and TRBJ2-6, is EAQVTQNPRYLITVTGKKLTVTCSQNMNHEYMSWYRQDPGLGLRQIYYSMNVEVTDKGDVPEGYKVSRKEKRNFPLILESPSPNQTSLYFCASSFGANGLTFGAGSRLTVL.